This TCR beta chain appears in the sequencing data of a study of PD-L1 blockade in urothelial cancer. Turning to the study itself: Men with urothelial cancer arising in the bladder made up about 90% of the roughly 29 patients. Among blood samples, the median T cell count was 130,000 to 150,000. Timepoints chosen for blood analysis were 3 weeks (second dose) and 6 weeks after treatment start. In terms of prior chemotherapy, patients had received 0 to 3 regimens.

The repertoire was sequenced with immunoSEQ multiplex PCR; TCRdb's copy has only in-frame clones and lacks some. The sample includes tens of thousands of clones, around nine tenths of them seen just once. Trimming pared 1 base from V and 3 bases from J, leaving 14 bases between. Germline V gene data show CDR1 as SGHNT and CDR2 as YYREEE (reference sequence). This CDR3 contains 16 residues. The time point here: peripheral blood 6 weeks after treatment start. This chain connects TRBV5-4 to TRBJ2-1; tentatively, D is TRBD1 (7 bases). The source is a man between 60 and 75 years old with urothelial cancer. The material was PBMCs, obtained around atezolizumab (anti-PD-L1) treatment. CDR3 protein: CASSLFPGGGYNEQFF. CDR3 nucleotides: TGTGCCAGCAGCTTGTTTCCAGGGGGAGGCTACAATGAGCAGTTCTTC.